These T cell receptor beta chains were read from a single sample in a study of cytomegalovirus exposure and HLA in healthy donors. Generated by immunoSEQ multiplex PCR, the TCRdb table keeps only in-frame clones and is missing some. The table records around 140,000 clones, 89% of them present only once. Material for sequencing was PBMCs. The origin of the receptors is a young woman in good health and CMV-seronegative. The CDR3 runs from the conserved cysteine through the conserved F or W. The order of the fields is V gene, clone size, J gene, D gene, CDR3 protein, CDR3 DNA. A D gene is named only where the DNA matches it firmly. Expanded clones are given a class, and other clones once, few, many or no size at all.

V gene: TRBV5-1; clone size: .; J gene: TRBJ1-2; D gene: TRBD1; CDR3 protein: CASSFRPGQGPYGYTF; CDR3 DNA: TGCGCCAGCAGCTTCCGCCCGGGACAGGGTCCCTATGGCTACACCTTC
V gene: TRBV12-5; clone size: once; J gene: TRBJ1-1; D gene: TRBD1; CDR3 protein: CASGLVRTGNTEAFF; CDR3 DNA: TGTGCTAGTGGTTTGGTCCGGACAGGGAACACTGAAGCTTTCTTT
V gene: TRBV7-9; clone size: .; J gene: TRBJ1-2; D gene: TRBD1; CDR3 protein: CASSTGLGIWGYTF; CDR3 DNA: TGTGCCAGCTCGACAGGGTTGGGGATTTGGGGCTACACCTTC
V gene: TRBV6-6; clone size: few; J gene: TRBJ1-2; D gene: .; CDR3 protein: CASSYEQGIGYTF; CDR3 DNA: TGTGCCAGCAGTTATGAGCAGGGTATCGGCTACACCTTC
V gene: TRBV27; clone size: once; J gene: TRBJ1-5; D gene: TRBD1; CDR3 protein: CASVGTGNQPQHF; CDR3 DNA: TGTGCCAGCGTAGGGACAGGGAATCAGCCCCAGCATTTT
V gene: TRBV5-8; clone size: .; J gene: TRBJ2-7; D gene: .; CDR3 protein: CASSLESGYTYEQYF; CDR3 DNA: TGTGCCAGCAGCTTGGAGTCAGGGTATACCTACGAGCAGTACTTC
V gene: TRBV2; clone size: .; J gene: TRBJ2-6; D gene: .; CDR3 protein: CASMRVDGGANVLTF; CDR3 DNA: TGTGCCAGCATGAGGGTAGATGGTGGGGCCAACGTCCTGACTTTC
V gene: TRBV7-8; clone size: .; J gene: TRBJ2-1; D gene: .; CDR3 protein: CASVAGDVYEQFF; CDR3 DNA: TGTGCCAGCGTTGCAGGGGACGTATATGAGCAGTTCTTC
V gene: TRBV29-1; clone size: .; J gene: TRBJ2-3; D gene: .; CDR3 protein: CSVGLTGSPTDTQYF; CDR3 DNA: TGCAGCGTGGGACTGACGGGGTCCCCCACAGATACGCAGTATTTT
V gene: TRBV19; clone size: .; J gene: TRBJ1-1; D gene: .; CDR3 protein: CASSMERVVTEAFF; CDR3 DNA: TGTGCCAGTAGTATGGAGAGGGTAGTCACTGAAGCTTTCTTT
V gene: TRBV29-1; clone size: .; J gene: TRBJ1-3; D gene: .; CDR3 protein: CSVVGGGFAGNTIYF; CDR3 DNA: TGCAGCGTTGTAGGGGGGGGATTTGCTGGAAACACCATATATTTT
V gene: TRBV5-4; clone size: .; J gene: TRBJ1-3; D gene: TRBD1; CDR3 protein: CASSPGQGVGNTIYF; CDR3 DNA: TGTGCCAGCAGCCCCGGCCAGGGGGTCGGAAACACCATATATTTT
V gene: TRBV11-1; clone size: .; J gene: TRBJ2-1; D gene: .; CDR3 protein: CASSLGMGSSSYNEQFF; CDR3 DNA: TGTGCCAGCAGCTTAGGGATGGGGAGTTCCTCCTACAATGAGCAGTTCTTC
V gene: TRBV27; clone size: .; J gene: TRBJ2-7; D gene: .; CDR3 protein: CASSSSSYEQYF; CDR3 DNA: TGTGCCAGCAGTTCGAGCTCCTACGAGCAGTACTTC
V gene: TRBV6-6; clone size: .; J gene: TRBJ2-7; D gene: .; CDR3 protein: CASSYEGYGPYEQYF; CDR3 DNA: TGTGCCAGCAGTTATGAGGGTTATGGCCCCTACGAGCAGTACTTC
V gene: TRBV27; clone size: .; J gene: TRBJ1-5; D gene: .; CDR3 protein: CASRETVYSNQPQHF; CDR3 DNA: TGTGCCAGCAGGGAGACAGTATATAGCAATCAGCCCCAGCATTTT
V gene: TRBV11-2; clone size: .; J gene: TRBJ1-2; D gene: .; CDR3 protein: CASSPTRVSDGYTF; CDR3 DNA: TGTGCCAGCAGCCCCACCAGGGTTTCGGATGGCTACACCTTC
V gene: TRBV7-2; clone size: .; J gene: TRBJ2-1; D gene: TRBD2; CDR3 protein: CASSLVPGGRFFGEQFF; CDR3 DNA: TGTGCCAGCAGCTTAGTTCCGGGGGGGCGATTTTTTGGTGAGCAGTTCTTC
V gene: TRBV10-1; clone size: .; J gene: TRBJ1-4; D gene: TRBD1; CDR3 protein: CATTGGQGQKTCATNEKLFF; CDR3 DNA: TGCGCCACCACCGGGGGACAGGGCCAAAAAACTTGCGCAACTAATGAAAAACTGTTTTTT
V gene: TRBV5-1; clone size: .; J gene: TRBJ2-1; D gene: .; CDR3 protein: CASSLEAGDDFYNEQFF; CDR3 DNA: TGCGCCAGCAGCTTGGAGGCAGGGGACGATTTCTACAATGAGCAGTTCTTC
V gene: TRBV9; clone size: .; J gene: TRBJ2-3; D gene: TRBD2; CDR3 protein: CASSGILSGGTDTQYF; CDR3 DNA: TGTGCCAGCAGCGGGATCCTAAGCGGGGGCACAGATACGCAGTATTTT
V gene: TRBV6-5; clone size: .; J gene: TRBJ1-1; D gene: .; CDR3 protein: CASSYQPTGLDTEAFF; CDR3 DNA: TGTGCCAGCAGTTACCAACCCACAGGGTTGGACACTGAAGCTTTCTTT
V gene: TRBV5-1; clone size: .; J gene: TRBJ2-1; D gene: TRBD2; CDR3 protein: CASSLVTGGAGNEQFF; CDR3 DNA: TGCGCCAGCAGCTTGGTGACCGGGGGGGCCGGCAATGAGCAGTTCTTC
V gene: TRBV29-1; clone size: .; J gene: TRBJ1-1; D gene: .; CDR3 protein: CSVGHMNTEAFF; CDR3 DNA: TGCAGCGTTGGACATATGAACACTGAAGCTTTCTTT
V gene: TRBV11-2; clone size: .; J gene: TRBJ2-1; D gene: TRBD2; CDR3 protein: CASSFLAGGARDEQFF; CDR3 DNA: TGTGCCAGCAGCTTCCTAGCGGGGGGGGCACGGGATGAGCAGTTCTTC
V gene: TRBV5-1; clone size: .; J gene: TRBJ1-1; D gene: TRBD1; CDR3 protein: CASSFDRGHELNTEAFF; CDR3 DNA: TGCGCCAGCAGCTTTGACAGGGGGCATGAGCTGAACACTGAAGCTTTCTTT
V gene: TRBV5-8; clone size: .; J gene: TRBJ2-1; D gene: .; CDR3 protein: CASSFLEQFF; CDR3 DNA: TGTGCCAGCAGCTTTCTGGAGCAGTTCTTC
V gene: TRBV9; clone size: .; J gene: TRBJ2-7; D gene: TRBD1; CDR3 protein: CASSPSGQGFYEQYF; CDR3 DNA: TGTGCCAGCAGCCCATCGGGACAGGGATTCTACGAGCAGTACTTC
V gene: TRBV29-1; clone size: .; J gene: TRBJ1-5; D gene: .; CDR3 protein: CSVRNGVLGNQPQHF; CDR3 DNA: TGCAGCGTTCGCAACGGGGTTTTAGGTAATCAGCCCCAGCATTTT
V gene: TRBV4-1; clone size: .; J gene: TRBJ2-5; D gene: TRBD1; CDR3 protein: CASSHDRDGETQYF; CDR3 DNA: TGCGCCAGCAGCCACGACAGGGACGGGGAGACCCAGTACTTC
V gene: TRBV9; clone size: .; J gene: TRBJ2-1; D gene: TRBD2; CDR3 protein: CASGRRLAGGPGHNEQFF; CDR3 DNA: TGTGCCAGCGGGCGTAGGCTAGCGGGGGGGCCAGGCCACAATGAGCAGTTCTTC
V gene: TRBV5-1; clone size: .; J gene: TRBJ1-2; D gene: .; CDR3 protein: CASSLPEVRPSYGYTF; CDR3 DNA: TGCGCCAGCAGCTTACCAGAAGTCAGGCCTTCCTATGGCTACACCTTC
V gene: TRBV5-1; clone size: .; J gene: TRBJ1-1; D gene: .; CDR3 protein: CASSLQEPYTEAFF; CDR3 DNA: TGCGCCAGCAGCTTGCAGGAACCCTACACTGAAGCTTTCTTT
V gene: TRBV15; clone size: .; J gene: TRBJ1-2; D gene: .; CDR3 protein: CATSREAPGVGGYTF; CDR3 DNA: TGTGCCACCAGCAGAGAGGCGCCAGGGGTGGGCGGCTACACCTTC
V gene: TRBV10-3; clone size: .; J gene: TRBJ2-4; D gene: .; CDR3 protein: CAISDALAKNIQYF; CDR3 DNA: TGTGCCATCAGTGACGCACTAGCCAAAAACATTCAGTACTTC
V gene: TRBV9; clone size: .; J gene: TRBJ2-7; D gene: .; CDR3 protein: CASSPPSTYEQYF; CDR3 DNA: TGTGCCAGCAGCCCCCCATCCACCTACGAGCAGTACTTC
V gene: TRBV2; clone size: few; J gene: TRBJ1-5; D gene: .; CDR3 protein: CASSDLGQGTTGNQPQHF; CDR3 DNA: TGTGCCAGCAGTGATTTAGGGCAGGGCACGACGGGTAATCAGCCCCAGCATTTT
V gene: TRBV4-1; clone size: .; J gene: TRBJ2-3; D gene: TRBD2; CDR3 protein: CASSILAGGLDSTDTQYF; CDR3 DNA: TGCGCCAGCAGCATTCTAGCGGGGGGCCTCGATAGCACAGATACGCAGTATTTT
V gene: TRBV9; clone size: .; J gene: TRBJ2-7; D gene: TRBD2; CDR3 protein: CASSVVTSGISYEQYF; CDR3 DNA: TGTGCCAGCAGCGTAGTGACTAGCGGGATCTCCTACGAGCAGTACTTC
V gene: TRBV5-1; clone size: .; J gene: TRBJ1-1; D gene: .; CDR3 protein: CASSLDVSRTEAFF; CDR3 DNA: TGCGCCAGCAGCTTGGACGTCTCCAGGACTGAAGCTTTCTTT
V gene: TRBV5-6; clone size: .; J gene: TRBJ1-6; D gene: .; CDR3 protein: CASTPSQGINSPLHF; CDR3 DNA: TGTGCCAGCACCCCATCCCAGGGTATCAATTCACCCCTCCACTTT
V gene: TRBV11-1; clone size: .; J gene: TRBJ2-5; D gene: TRBD2; CDR3 protein: CASSSGGSLAGGETQYF; CDR3 DNA: TGTGCCAGCAGCTCCGGAGGGAGCCTAGCGGGGGGAGAGACCCAGTACTTC
V gene: TRBV6-1; clone size: .; J gene: TRBJ2-7; D gene: TRBD1; CDR3 protein: CASTRTGDTYEQYF; CDR3 DNA: TGTGCCAGCACCCGAACAGGGGATACCTACGAGCAGTACTTC
V gene: TRBV2; clone size: .; J gene: TRBJ1-1; D gene: TRBD1; CDR3 protein: CASRGGQWTEAFF; CDR3 DNA: TGTGCCAGCAGGGGGGGACAGTGGACTGAAGCTTTCTTT
V gene: TRBV7-6; clone size: once; J gene: TRBJ2-7; D gene: .; CDR3 protein: CASSYSPGSYEQYF; CDR3 DNA: TGTGCCAGCAGCTACTCCCCGGGGAGCTACGAGCAGTACTTC
V gene: TRBV6-1; clone size: .; J gene: TRBJ1-1; D gene: .; CDR3 protein: CASSESGWAAEAFF; CDR3 DNA: TGTGCCAGCAGTGAATCGGGGTGGGCAGCTGAAGCTTTCTTT
V gene: TRBV6-1; clone size: .; J gene: TRBJ1-3; D gene: TRBD1; CDR3 protein: CASSPVQGTGNTIYF; CDR3 DNA: TGTGCCAGCAGTCCCGTACAGGGGACCGGAAACACCATATATTTT
V gene: TRBV5-1; clone size: .; J gene: TRBJ2-7; D gene: TRBD2; CDR3 protein: CASSLEAGVSYEQYF; CDR3 DNA: TGCGCCAGCAGCTTGGAAGCGGGGGTATCCTACGAGCAGTACTTC
V gene: TRBV6-5; clone size: .; J gene: TRBJ1-5; D gene: .; CDR3 protein: CASSYSQGPYQPQHF; CDR3 DNA: TGTGCCAGCAGTTACTCTCAGGGCCCCTATCAGCCCCAGCATTTT
V gene: TRBV6-5; clone size: .; J gene: TRBJ2-3; D gene: TRBD1; CDR3 protein: CASSLQGAITDTQYF; CDR3 DNA: TGTGCCAGCAGCCTCCAGGGGGCGATTACAGATACGCAGTATTTT
V gene: TRBV19; clone size: .; J gene: TRBJ1-5; D gene: TRBD1; CDR3 protein: CASRTGQGAGQPQHF; CDR3 DNA: TGTGCCAGTAGGACCGGACAGGGGGCTGGTCAGCCCCAGCATTTT